Below are 8 T cell receptor beta chains sequenced from a single sample in a study of spatial heterogeneity in lung cancer. Time point meaning: sample taken at primary tumor resection. Unsorted samples of tumor, nontumor lung or frozen PBMC had their whole RNA sequenced. TCRdb redid the calling of the 5' RACE reads with MiXCR, one entry per CDR3 protein. This table holds over 10,000 distinct CDR3 sequences, roughly 15% found once. The material sequenced was PBMCs, taken at surgery. All receptors derive from a male donor with early-stage non-small cell lung cancer.

This clonotype appeared many times. The genes are TRBV3-1 and TRBJ2-7, with a tentative D call TRBD1 (6 bases). This CDR3 is 14 amino acids long. Germline V gene data show CDR1 as LGHDT and CDR2 as YNNKEL (reference sequence). The V and J ends lost 0 bases and 6 bases respectively, with 12 bases between them. The CDR3 region is CASSQEAGASEQYF. The CDR3 DNA reads as TGTGCCAGCAGCCAAGAAGCAGGGGCGTCCGAGCAGTACTTC.

The rearrangement uses TRBV11-2 and TRBJ2-2, with D maybe TRBD1 (5 bases). The CDR3 spans 17 residues. Trimming shortened V by 1 base and J by 6 bases, and 18 bases separated the two germline ends. Germline CDR1 reads SGHAT; CDR2 reads FQNNGV. CDR3 protein: CASSLGSPGWQSGELFF. CDR3 sequence (DNA): TGTGCCAGCAGCTTAGGTTCCCCAGGGTGGCAGTCCGGGGAGCTGTTTTTT.

This clonotype turned up a few times. This rearrangement joins TRBV5-1 to TRBJ2-5; TRBD1 aligns across 7 bases. V was pared by 0 bases and J by 4 bases, with 3 bases of the junction left unmatched. CDR1 is SGHRS, CDR2 YFSETQ, per germline. The CDR3 length is 14 residues. Written as DNA, the CDR3 is TGCGCCAGCAGCTTGGTTGGGGACAGAGAGACCCAGTACTTC. Its translation: CASSLVGDRETQYF.

This clonotype was detected ten times or more. The rearrangement links TRBV7-2 to TRBJ2-7; maybe TRBD2 (6 bases). CDR1 SGHTA and CDR2 FQGNSA come from the germline V gene. Deletions cut 2 bases from V and 1 base from J, with 9 bases between. The CDR3 runs to 14 residues. This CDR3 is CASSLMGLSYEQYF. The CDR3 DNA follows: TGTGCCAGCAGCTTAATGGGACTTTCCTACGAGCAGTACTTC. The entire variable domain, with the rest obtained from reference TRBV7-2 and TRBJ2-7, is as follows: GAGVSQSPSNKVTEKGKDVELRCDPISGHTALYWYRQSLGQGLEFLIYFQGNSAPDKSGLPSDRFSAERTGGSVSTLTIQRTQQEDSAVYLCASSLMGLSYEQYFGPGTRLTVT.

In this sample, this clonotype turned up a few times. The genes are TRBV6-2 or TRBV6-3 and TRBJ2-1; 8 bases are a match to TRBD1. The CDR3 consists of 11 residues. After removal of 10 bases from V and 12 bases from J, the junction contained 8 bases not matched to a gene. Germline-derived CDR1 and CDR2 are MNHEY and SVGEGT. The CDR3 coding sequence is TGTGCCACCAGACAGGGGATCGGGCAGTTCTTC. Protein sequence: CATRQGIGQFF.

This chain links TRBV7-2 with TRBJ1-5; no firm D call. Between the trimmed V and J ends, which lost 4 bases and 3 bases, there was a span of 10 bases. The CDR3 spans 14 residues. Germline values: CDR1 SGHTA, CDR2 FQGNSA. The CDR3 protein is CASSSHRDNQPQHF. The CDR3 DNA is TGTGCCAGCAGCTCCCACCGGGACAATCAGCCCCAGCATTTT.

The gene calls are TRBV28 and TRBJ2-5, with D possibly matching TRBD1 (6 bases). Germline CDR1 is MDHEN and CDR2 is SYDVKM. CDR3 length: 15 amino acids. The V and J ends lost 5 bases and 2 bases respectively, with 15 bases between them. DNA for the CDR3: TGTGCCAGCAGTCTATCAGGGGCAGCACAAGAGACCCAGTACTTC. Translation gives CASSLSGAAQETQYF.

This sequence joins TRBV15 and TRBJ1-2; D remains ambiguous. Looked up from germline, CDR1 is LNHNV and CDR2 is YYDKDF (reference sequence). V lost 1 base and J lost 11, with 17 bases in between. The CDR3 is made up of 14 amino acids. CDR3 sequence: CATSRGSPSIGYTF. As DNA, the CDR3 is TGTGCCACCAGCAGAGGATCTCCTTCCATCGGTTACACCTTC.